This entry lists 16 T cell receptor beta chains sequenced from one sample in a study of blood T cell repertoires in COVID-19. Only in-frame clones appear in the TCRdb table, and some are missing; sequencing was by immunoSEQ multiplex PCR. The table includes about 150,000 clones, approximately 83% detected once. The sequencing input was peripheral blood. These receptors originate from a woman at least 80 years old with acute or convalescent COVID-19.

The CDR3 DNA follows: TGTGCCAGCAGCCACGGGGACAGGGGAATTTACACCTTC. It yields the protein CASSHGDRGIYTF. The V and J genes are TRBV3-1 (or the pseudogene TRBV3-2) and TRBJ1-2; 10 bases align to TRBD1. The CDR3 consists of 13 residues. V was pared by 3 bases and J by 11 bases, with 6 bases of the junction left unmatched. CDR1 LGHDT and CDR2 YNNKEL come from the germline V gene (reference sequence).

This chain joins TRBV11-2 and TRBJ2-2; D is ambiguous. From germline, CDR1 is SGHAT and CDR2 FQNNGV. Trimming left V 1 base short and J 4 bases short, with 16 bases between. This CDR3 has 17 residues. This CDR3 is CASSLVRVGFGTGELFF. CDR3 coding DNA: TGTGCCAGCAGCTTAGTTCGGGTGGGTTTCGGCACCGGGGAGCTGTTTTTT.

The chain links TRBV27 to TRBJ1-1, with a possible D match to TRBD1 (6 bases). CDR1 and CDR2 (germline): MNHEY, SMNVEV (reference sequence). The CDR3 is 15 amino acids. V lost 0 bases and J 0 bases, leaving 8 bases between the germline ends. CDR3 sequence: CASSLSAGVNTEAFF. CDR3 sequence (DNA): TGTGCCAGCAGTTTATCGGCAGGGGTGAACACTGAAGCTTTCTTT.

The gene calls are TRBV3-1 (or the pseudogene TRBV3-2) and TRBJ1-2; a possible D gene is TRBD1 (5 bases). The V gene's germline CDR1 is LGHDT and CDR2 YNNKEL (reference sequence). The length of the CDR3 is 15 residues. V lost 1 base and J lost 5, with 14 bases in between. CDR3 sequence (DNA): TGTGCCAGCAGCCAAGTTAAGGGGCGCAGTTATGGCTACACCTTC. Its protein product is CASSQVKGRSYGYTF.

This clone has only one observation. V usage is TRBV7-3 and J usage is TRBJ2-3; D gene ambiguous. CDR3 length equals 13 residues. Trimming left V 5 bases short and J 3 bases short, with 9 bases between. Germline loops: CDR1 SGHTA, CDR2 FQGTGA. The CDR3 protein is CASSTEGTDTQYF. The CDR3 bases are TGTGCCAGCAGCACAGAAGGAACAGATACGCAGTATTTT.

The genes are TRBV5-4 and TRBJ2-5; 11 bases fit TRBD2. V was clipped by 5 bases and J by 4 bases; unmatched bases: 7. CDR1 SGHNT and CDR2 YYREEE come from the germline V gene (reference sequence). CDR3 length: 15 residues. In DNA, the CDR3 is TGTGCCAGCAGTCGTAGCGGGGGGGCCACAGAGACCCAGTACTTC. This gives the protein CASSRSGGATETQYF. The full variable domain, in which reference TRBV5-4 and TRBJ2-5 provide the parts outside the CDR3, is ETGVTQSPTHLIKTRGQQVTLRCSSQSGHNTVSWYQQALGQGPQFIFQYYREEENGRGNFPPRFSGLQFPNYSSELNVNALELDDSALYLCASSRSGGATETQYFGPGTRLLVL.

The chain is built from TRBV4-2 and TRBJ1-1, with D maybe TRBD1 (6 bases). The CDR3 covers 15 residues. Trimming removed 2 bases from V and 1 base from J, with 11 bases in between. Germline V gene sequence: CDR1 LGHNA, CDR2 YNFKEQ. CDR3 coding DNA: TGTGCCAGCAGCCAACCCGAAGGGGGGAACACTGAAGCTTTCTTT. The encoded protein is CASSQPEGGNTEAFF.

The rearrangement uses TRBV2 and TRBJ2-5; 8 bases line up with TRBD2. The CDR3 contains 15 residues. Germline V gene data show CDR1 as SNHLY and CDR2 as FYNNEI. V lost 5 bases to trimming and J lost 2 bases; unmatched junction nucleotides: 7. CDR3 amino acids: CASSRTSFTQETQYF. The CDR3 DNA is TGTGCCAGCAGTCGGACTAGCTTTACACAAGAGACCCAGTACTTC.

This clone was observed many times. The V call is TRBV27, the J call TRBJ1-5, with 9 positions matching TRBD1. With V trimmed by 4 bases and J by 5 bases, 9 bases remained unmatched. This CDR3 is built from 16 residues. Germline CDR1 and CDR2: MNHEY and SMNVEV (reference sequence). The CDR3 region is CASSSTGQGRHQPQHF. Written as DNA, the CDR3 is TGTGCCAGCAGTTCCACTGGACAGGGGAGACATCAGCCCCAGCATTTT.

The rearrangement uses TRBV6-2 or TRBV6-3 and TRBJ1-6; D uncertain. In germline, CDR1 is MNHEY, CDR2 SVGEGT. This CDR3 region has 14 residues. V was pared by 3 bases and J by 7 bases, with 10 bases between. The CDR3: CASSYPGGNSPLHF. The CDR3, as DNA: TGTGCCAGCAGTTATCCAGGCGGGAATTCACCCCTCCACTTT.

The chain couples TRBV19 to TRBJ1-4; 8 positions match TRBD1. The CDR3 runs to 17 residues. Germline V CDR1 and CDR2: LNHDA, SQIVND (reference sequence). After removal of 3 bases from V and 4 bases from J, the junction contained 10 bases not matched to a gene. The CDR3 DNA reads TGTGCCAGTAGTATGACAGGGGTTGGGCACAGTAATGAAAAACTGTTTTTT. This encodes CASSMTGVGHSNEKLFF.

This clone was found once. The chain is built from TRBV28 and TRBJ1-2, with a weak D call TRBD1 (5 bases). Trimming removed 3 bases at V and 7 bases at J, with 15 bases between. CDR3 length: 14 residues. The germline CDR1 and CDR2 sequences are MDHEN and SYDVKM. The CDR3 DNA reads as TGTGCCAGCAGTTTGGGACGGGGGACGGTTGGCTACACCTTC. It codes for CASSLGRGTVGYTF.

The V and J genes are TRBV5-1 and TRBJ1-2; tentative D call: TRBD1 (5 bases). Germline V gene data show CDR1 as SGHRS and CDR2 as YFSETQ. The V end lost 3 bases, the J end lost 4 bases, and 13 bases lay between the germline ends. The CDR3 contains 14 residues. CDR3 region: CASSSAGPGYGYTF. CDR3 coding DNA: TGCGCCAGCAGCTCCGCGGGACCGGGCTATGGCTACACCTTC.

The CDR3 region is CAWSVQAGQETQYF. Written as DNA, the CDR3 is TGTGCCTGGAGTGTACAAGCAGGACAAGAGACCCAGTACTTC. This chain connects TRBV30 to TRBJ2-5; D remains ambiguous. CDR3 length: 14 residues. Germline V gives CDR1 GTSNPN, CDR2 SVGIG (reference sequence). The V gene lost 0 bases and the J gene lost 2 bases, with 10 bases spanning the gap.

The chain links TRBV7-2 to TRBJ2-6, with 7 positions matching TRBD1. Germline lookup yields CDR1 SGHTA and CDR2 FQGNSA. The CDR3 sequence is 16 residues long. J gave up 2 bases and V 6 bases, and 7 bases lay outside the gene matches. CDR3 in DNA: TGTGCCAGCAGACCACAGGGGATCGCTGGGGCCAACGTCCTGACTTTC. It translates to CASRPQGIAGANVLTF.

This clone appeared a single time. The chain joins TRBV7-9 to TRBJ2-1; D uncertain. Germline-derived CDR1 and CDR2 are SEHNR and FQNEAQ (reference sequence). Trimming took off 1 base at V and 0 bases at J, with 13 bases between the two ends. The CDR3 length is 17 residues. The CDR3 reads CASSLGRESSSYNEQFF. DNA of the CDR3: TGTGCCAGCAGCTTAGGTAGAGAGTCTAGCTCCTACAATGAGCAGTTCTTC.